The text below deals with one TCR beta chain. This record comes from a study of CD8 T cells in Susac syndrome. The CDR3 is 15 residues long. Germline-derived CDR1 and CDR2 are SGHAT and FQDESV (reference sequence). V was clipped by 6 bases and J by 0 bases, with 13 bases between them. The RNA, about 0.45 to 1 ug, was put through reverse transcription using random hexamers. Each CDR3 protein gets one entry after TCRdb re-called the immunoSEQ multiplex PCR reads with MiXCR. Of about 80,000 distinct CDR3 sequences in the sample, roughly 93% were seen once. The rearrangement joins TRBV11-1 to TRBJ2-3, with D possibly TRBD2 on 5 matching bases. This sequence originates from a human donor in good health. Sequencing was done on a sample of CD8+ T cells from PBMCs. The CDR3: CASSGGRLSTDTQYF. CDR3 nucleotides: TGTGCCAGCAGTGGCGGGCGGCTAAGCACAGATACGCAGTATTTT.